This entry lists 3 T cell receptor beta chains sequenced from one sample in a study of blood T cell repertoires in COVID-19. The table came from immunoSEQ multiplex PCR; TCRdb's copy has only in-frame clones and leaves some out. The sample includes about 400,000 clones, around nine tenths of them seen just once. The sequencing sample was made of peripheral blood. These receptors all come from a woman aged 60-70 years with COVID-19, enrolled during active disease.

The chain carries TRBV18 and TRBJ2-1; 8 bases map to TRBD2. CDR1 is KGHSH and CDR2 is LQKENI in the germline V gene. The CDR3 sequence is 17 residues long. The J segment lost 5 bases and the V segment lost 3 bases, leaving 12 bases of the junction unmatched. This chain's CDR3 is CASSPTLSGGFDNEQFF. The CDR3 DNA reads TGTGCCAGCTCACCCACGTTAAGCGGGGGTTTCGACAATGAGCAGTTCTTC.

The chain links TRBV5-4 to TRBJ1-4, with D maybe TRBD1 (6 bases). The ends were cut back, 4 bases at V and 9 bases at J, with 13 bases in the middle. Germline values: CDR1 SGHNT, CDR2 YYREEE (reference sequence). CDR3 size: 13 residues. The CDR3 spells CASSPGQGQKLFF. CDR3 nucleotides: TGTGCCAGCAGCCCGGGGCAGGGGCAAAAACTGTTTTTT.

The chain couples TRBV7-2 to TRBJ2-2; D ambiguous. Germline loops: CDR1 SGHTA, CDR2 FQGNSA. The CDR3 spans 13 residues. V was trimmed by 1 base and J by 5 bases, leaving 5 bases between them. Here the CDR3 DNA reads TGTGCCAGCAGCTTAGTTCGGACCGGGGAGCTGTTTTTT. Its translation is CASSLVRTGELFF.